This entry is about one TCR beta chain. Its antigen is still unknown. These data come from a study of immune evolution from preneoplasia to lung adenocarcinoma. Study details: HLA loss of heterozygosity: under 7.5% AIS, roughly 15% MIA, approximately 31% ADC, none AAH.

The V and J ends lost 5 bases and 6 bases respectively, with 21 bases between them. CDR1 SGHDT and CDR2 YYEEEE come from the germline V gene. The CDR3 runs 15 residues. Study-wide points: Compared with EGFR-mutant or double wild-type lesions, KRAS-mutant nodules were more clonal. Clonality was highest in normal lung, lower in later-stage lesions apparently.

Premalignant or tumor cells were enriched by macro-dissection after pathologic assessment. The method was immunoSEQ multiplex PCR; TCRdb's version includes in-frame clones alone and lacks a portion of them. This table has around 10,000 clones, roughly 90% appearing once. The receptor was isolated from a person between 70 and 80 years old with invasive lung adenocarcinoma. What was sequenced was FFPE invasive lung adenocarcinoma tissue. This chain connects TRBV5-6 to TRBJ2-7; tentatively, D is TRBD1 (7 bases). The CDR3: CASSRLTGEAFEQYF. As DNA, the CDR3 is TGTGCCAGCAGTCGCTTAACAGGGGAGGCCTTCGAGCAGTACTTC.